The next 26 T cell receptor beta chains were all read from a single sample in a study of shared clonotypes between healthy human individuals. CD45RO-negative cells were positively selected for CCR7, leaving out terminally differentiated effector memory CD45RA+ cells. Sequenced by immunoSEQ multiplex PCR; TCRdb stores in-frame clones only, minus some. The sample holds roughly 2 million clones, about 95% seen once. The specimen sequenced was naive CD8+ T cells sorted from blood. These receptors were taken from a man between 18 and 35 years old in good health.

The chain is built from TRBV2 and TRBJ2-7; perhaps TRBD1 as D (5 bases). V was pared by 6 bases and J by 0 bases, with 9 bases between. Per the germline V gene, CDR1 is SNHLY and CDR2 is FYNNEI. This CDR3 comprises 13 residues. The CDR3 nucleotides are TGTGCCAGCAGCTACGGACACTCCTACGAGCAGTACTTC. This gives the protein CASSYGHSYEQYF.

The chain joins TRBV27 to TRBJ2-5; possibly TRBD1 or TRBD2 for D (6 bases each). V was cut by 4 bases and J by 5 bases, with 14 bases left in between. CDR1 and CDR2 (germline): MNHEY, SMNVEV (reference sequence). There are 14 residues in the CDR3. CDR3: CASSSAGEEETQYF. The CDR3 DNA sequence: TGTGCCAGCAGTTCCGCAGGGGAGGAGGAGACCCAGTACTTC.

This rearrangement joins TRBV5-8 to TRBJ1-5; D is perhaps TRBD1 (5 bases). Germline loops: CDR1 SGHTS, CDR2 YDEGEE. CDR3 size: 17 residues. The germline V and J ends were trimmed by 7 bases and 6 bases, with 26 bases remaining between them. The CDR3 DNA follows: TGTGCCAGCGGCTACGGGACTGGCGCCCACCTGGGTCAGCCCCAGCATTTT. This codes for CASGYGTGAHLGQPQHF.

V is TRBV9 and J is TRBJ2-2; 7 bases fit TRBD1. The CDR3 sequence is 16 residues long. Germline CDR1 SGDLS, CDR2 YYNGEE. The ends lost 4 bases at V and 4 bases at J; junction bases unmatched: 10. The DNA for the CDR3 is TGTGCCAGCAGCCTCCCCCGGGACAGAGTCACCGGGGAGCTGTTTTTT. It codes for CASSLPRDRVTGELFF.

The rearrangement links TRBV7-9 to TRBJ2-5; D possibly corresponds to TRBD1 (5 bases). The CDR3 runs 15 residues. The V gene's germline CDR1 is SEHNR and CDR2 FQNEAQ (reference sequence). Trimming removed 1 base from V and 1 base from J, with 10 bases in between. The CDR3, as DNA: TGTGCCAGCAGCTTAGAGACAGCGACCCAAGAGACCCAGTACTTC. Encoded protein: CASSLETATQETQYF.

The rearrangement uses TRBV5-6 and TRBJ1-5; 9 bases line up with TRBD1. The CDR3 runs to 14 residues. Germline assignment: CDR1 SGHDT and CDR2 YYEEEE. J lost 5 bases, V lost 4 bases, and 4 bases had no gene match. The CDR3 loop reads CASSQGQGYQPQHF. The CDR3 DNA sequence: TGTGCCAGCAGCCAGGGACAGGGTTATCAGCCCCAGCATTTT. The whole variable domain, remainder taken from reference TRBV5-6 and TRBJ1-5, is DAGVTQSPTHLIKTRGQQVTLRCSPKSGHDTVSWYQQALGQGPQFIFQYYEEEERQRGNFPDRFSGHQFPNYSSELNVNALLLGDSALYLCASSQGQGYQPQHFGDGTRLSIL.

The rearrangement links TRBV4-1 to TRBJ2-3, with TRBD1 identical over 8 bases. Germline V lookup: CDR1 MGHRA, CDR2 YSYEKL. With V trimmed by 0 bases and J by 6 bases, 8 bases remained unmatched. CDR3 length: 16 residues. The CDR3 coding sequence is TGCGCCAGCAGCCAAGAAGGGACAGGCCCGGAGGATACGCAGTATTTT. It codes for CASSQEGTGPEDTQYF.

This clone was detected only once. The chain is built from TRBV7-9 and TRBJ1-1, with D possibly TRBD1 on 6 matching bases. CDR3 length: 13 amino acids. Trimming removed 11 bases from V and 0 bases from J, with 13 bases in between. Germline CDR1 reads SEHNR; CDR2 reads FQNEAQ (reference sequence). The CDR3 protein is CAVAGTLNTEAFF. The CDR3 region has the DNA TGTGCCGTGGCCGGGACATTGAACACTGAAGCTTTCTTT.

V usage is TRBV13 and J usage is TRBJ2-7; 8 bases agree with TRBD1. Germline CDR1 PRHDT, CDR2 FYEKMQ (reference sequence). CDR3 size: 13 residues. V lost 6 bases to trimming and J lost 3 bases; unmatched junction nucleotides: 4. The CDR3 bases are TGTGCCAGCAGACAGGGGGGTGACTACGAGCAGTACTTC. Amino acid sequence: CASRQGGDYEQYF.

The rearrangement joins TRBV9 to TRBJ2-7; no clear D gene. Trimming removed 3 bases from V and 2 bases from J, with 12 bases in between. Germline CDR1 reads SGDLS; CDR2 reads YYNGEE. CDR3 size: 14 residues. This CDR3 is CASSATYPPYEQYF. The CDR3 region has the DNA TGTGCCAGCAGCGCCACGTATCCCCCCTACGAGCAGTACTTC. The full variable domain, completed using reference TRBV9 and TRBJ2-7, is DSGVTQTPKHLITATGQRVTLRCSPRSGDLSVYWYQQSLDQGLQFLIQYYNGEERAKGNILERFSAQQFPDLHSELNLSSLELGDSALYFCASSATYPPYEQYFGPGTRLTVT.

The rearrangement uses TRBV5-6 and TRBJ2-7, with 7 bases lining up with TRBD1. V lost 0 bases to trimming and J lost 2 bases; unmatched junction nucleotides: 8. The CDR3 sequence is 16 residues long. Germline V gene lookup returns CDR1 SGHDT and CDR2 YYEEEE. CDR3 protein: CASSLGEGARTYEQYF. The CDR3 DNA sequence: TGTGCCAGCAGCTTGGGTGAGGGGGCGCGGACCTACGAGCAGTACTTC.

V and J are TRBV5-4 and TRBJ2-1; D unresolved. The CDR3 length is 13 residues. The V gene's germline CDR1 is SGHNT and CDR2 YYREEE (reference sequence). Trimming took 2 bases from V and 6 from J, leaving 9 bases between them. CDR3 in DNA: TGTGCCAGCAGCTTATCCCAGGTCAATGAGCAGTTCTTC. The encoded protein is CASSLSQVNEQFF.

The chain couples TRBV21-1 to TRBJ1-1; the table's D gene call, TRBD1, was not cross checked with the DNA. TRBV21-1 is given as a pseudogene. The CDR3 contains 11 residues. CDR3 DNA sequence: TGTGCCAGCAGAGGACAGGGAGAAGCTTTCTTT. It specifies CASRGQGEAFF.

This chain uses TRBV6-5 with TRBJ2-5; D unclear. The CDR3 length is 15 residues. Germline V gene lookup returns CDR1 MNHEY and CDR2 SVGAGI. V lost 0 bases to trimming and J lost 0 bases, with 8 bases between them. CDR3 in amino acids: CASSYSGENQETQYF. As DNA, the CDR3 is TGTGCCAGCAGTTACTCGGGCGAGAACCAAGAGACCCAGTACTTC.

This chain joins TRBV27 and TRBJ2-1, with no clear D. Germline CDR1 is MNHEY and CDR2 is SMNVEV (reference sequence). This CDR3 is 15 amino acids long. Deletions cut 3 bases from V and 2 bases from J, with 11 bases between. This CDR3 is CASSLDIGPYNEQFF. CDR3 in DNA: TGTGCCAGCAGTTTGGATATAGGGCCCTACAATGAGCAGTTCTTC.

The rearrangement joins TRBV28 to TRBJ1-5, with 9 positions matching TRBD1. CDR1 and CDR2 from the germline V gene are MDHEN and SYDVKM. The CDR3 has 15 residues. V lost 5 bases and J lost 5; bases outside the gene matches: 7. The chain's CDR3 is CASSIWTGEDQPQHF. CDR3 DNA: TGTGCCAGCAGTATTTGGACAGGGGAGGATCAGCCCCAGCATTTT.

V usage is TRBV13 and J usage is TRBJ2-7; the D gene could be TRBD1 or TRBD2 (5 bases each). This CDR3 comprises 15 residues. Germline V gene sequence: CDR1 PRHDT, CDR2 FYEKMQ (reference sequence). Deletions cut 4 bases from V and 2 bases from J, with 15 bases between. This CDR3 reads CASSYRDESPYEQYF. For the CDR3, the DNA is TGTGCCAGCAGCTACCGGGACGAATCACCCTACGAGCAGTACTTC.

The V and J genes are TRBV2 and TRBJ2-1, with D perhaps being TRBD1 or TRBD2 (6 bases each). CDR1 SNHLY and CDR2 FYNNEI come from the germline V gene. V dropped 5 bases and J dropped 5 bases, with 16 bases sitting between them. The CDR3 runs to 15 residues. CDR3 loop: CASSSSRGGHNEQFF. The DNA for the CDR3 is TGTGCCAGCAGTTCATCCAGGGGAGGACACAATGAGCAGTTCTTC.

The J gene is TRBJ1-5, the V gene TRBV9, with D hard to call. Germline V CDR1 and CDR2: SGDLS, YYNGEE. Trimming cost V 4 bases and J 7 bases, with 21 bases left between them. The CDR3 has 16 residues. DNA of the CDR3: TGTGCCAGCAGCCCCCAAGGACGGGAATTTCGCCAGCCCCAGCATTTT. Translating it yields CASSPQGREFRQPQHF.

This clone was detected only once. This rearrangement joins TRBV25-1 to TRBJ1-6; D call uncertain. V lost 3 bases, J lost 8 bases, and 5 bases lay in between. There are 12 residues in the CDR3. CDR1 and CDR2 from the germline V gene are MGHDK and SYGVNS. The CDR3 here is CASSEPDSPLHF. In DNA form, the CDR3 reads TGTGCCAGCAGTGAGCCAGATTCACCCCTCCACTTT.

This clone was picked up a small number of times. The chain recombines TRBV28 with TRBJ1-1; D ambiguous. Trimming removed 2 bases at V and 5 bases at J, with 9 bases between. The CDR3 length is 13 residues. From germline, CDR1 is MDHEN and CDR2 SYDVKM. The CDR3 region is CASSLPGWTEAFF. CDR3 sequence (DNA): TGTGCCAGCAGTTTACCCGGGTGGACTGAAGCTTTCTTT.

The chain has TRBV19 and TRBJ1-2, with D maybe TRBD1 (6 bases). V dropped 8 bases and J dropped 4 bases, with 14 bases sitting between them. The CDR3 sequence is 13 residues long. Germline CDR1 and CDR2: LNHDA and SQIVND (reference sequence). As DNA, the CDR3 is TGTGCCAGTGGGGGGGCCCCGGTCTATGGCTACACCTTC. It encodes CASGGAPVYGYTF.

Here the CDR3 DNA reads TGCGCCAGCAGGCAGCGGGGCCCCGGTGTAGATGAGCAGTACTTC. It translates to CASRQRGPGVDEQYF. The chain links TRBV10-1 to TRBJ2-7; 7 bases are shared with TRBD2. V gave up 6 bases and J gave up 7 bases; unmatched junction bases: 15. The germline CDR1 and CDR2 sequences are WNHNN and SYGVQD (reference sequence). The CDR3 extends over 15 amino acids.

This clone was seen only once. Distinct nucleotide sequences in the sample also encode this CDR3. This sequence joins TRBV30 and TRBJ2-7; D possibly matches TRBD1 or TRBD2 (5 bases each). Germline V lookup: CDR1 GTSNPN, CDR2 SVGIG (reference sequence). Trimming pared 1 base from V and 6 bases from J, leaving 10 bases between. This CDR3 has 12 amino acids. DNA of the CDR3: TGTGCCTGGAGTGCAGGGAGTGGCGAGCAGTACTTC. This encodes CAWSAGSGEQYF.

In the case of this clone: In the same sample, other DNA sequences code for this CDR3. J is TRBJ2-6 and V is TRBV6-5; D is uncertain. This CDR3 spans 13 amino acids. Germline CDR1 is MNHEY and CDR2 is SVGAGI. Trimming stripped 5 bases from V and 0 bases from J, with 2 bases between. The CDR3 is CASSSSGANVLTF. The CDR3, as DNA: TGTGCCAGCAGTAGCTCTGGGGCCAACGTCCTGACTTTC.

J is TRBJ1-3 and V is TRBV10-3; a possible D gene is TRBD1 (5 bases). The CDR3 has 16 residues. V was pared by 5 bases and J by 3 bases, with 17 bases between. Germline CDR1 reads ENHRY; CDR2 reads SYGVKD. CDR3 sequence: CAISPDTPGGGNTIYF. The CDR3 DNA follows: TGTGCCATCAGTCCGGACACACCCGGAGGTGGAAACACCATATATTTT.